This T cell receptor beta chain was sequenced during a study of blood T cells in healthy people across ages. The second PCR ran about 6 to 12 cycles with a sample-barcoded 5' primer and J-beta primers. From each sample, at least 2.5 million paired-end reads containing CDR3 were obtained. TCRdb used MiXCR to reprocess the 5' RACE reads, holding one entry per CDR3 protein. Of about 1.8 million distinct CDR3 sequences listed, just under 50% are singletons. Regarding this clonotype: The antigen is not known. The junction shows a germline mismatch at one end, possibly a read error.

Notes on the study in general: Changes seen in expanded clonotypes were possibly confounded by donor CMV status left unknown. Greater diversity and more naive CD4+ cells were seen in long-lived donors than in aged donors. In older individuals, TCR beta diversity per million T cells was lower, falling roughly linearly with age.

The CDR3 extends over 15 amino acids. Per germline, CDR1 ENHRY and CDR2 SYGVKD. The clonotype comes from a middle-aged woman in good health. This sequence joins TRBV10-3 and TRBJ2-5; 12 bases line up with TRBD2. The DNA end is a closer match to TRBJ2-7, so the J assignment may be wrong. What was sequenced was blood. CDR3 sequence reads: CTISESTSGGYEQYF. As DNA, the CDR3 is TGTACCATCAGTGAGTCGACTAGCGGGGGTTACGAGCAGTACTTC.